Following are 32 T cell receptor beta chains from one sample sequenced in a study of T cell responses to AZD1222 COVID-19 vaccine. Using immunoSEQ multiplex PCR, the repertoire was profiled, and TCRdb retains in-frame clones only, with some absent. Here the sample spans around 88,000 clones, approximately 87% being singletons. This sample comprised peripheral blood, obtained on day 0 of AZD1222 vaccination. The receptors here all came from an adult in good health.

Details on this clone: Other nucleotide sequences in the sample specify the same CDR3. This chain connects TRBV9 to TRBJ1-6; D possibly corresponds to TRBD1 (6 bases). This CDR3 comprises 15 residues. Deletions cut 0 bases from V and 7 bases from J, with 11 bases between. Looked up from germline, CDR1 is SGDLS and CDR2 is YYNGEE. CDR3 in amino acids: CASSVDGGANSPLHF. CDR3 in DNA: TGTGCCAGCAGCGTAGATGGGGGCGCGAATTCACCCCTCCACTTT.

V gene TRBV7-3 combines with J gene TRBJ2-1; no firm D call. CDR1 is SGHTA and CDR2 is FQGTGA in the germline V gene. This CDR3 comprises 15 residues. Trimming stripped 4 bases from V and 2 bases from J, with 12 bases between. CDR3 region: CASSSSEEPYNEQFF. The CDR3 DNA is TGTGCCAGCAGCTCGAGCGAGGAGCCCTACAATGAGCAGTTCTTC.

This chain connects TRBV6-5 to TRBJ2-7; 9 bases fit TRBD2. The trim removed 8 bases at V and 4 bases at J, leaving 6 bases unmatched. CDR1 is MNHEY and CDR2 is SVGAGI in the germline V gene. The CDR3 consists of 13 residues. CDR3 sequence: CASGGGRDYEQYF. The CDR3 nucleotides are TGTGCCAGCGGGGGCGGGAGGGATTACGAGCAGTACTTC.

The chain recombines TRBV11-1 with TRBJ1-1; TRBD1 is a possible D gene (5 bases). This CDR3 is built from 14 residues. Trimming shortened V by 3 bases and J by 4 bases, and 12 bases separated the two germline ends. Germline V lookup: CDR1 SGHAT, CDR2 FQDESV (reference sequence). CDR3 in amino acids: CASSFAGGITEAFF. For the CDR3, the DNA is TGTGCCAGCAGCTTCGCCGGGGGTATCACTGAAGCTTTCTTT.

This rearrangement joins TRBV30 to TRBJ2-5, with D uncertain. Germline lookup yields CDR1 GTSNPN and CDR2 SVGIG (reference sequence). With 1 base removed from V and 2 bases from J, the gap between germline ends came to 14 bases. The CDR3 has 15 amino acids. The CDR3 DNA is TGTGCCTGGAGTGGCGAAAGACGGTCGCAAGAGACCCAGTACTTC. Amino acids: CAWSGERRSQETQYF.

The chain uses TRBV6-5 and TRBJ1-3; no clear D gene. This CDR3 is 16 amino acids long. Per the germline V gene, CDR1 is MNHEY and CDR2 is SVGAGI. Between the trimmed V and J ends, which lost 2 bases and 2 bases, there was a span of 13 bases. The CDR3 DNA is TGTGCCAGCAGTTACCTGGACGGAAATACTGGAAACACCATATATTTT. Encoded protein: CASSYLDGNTGNTIYF.

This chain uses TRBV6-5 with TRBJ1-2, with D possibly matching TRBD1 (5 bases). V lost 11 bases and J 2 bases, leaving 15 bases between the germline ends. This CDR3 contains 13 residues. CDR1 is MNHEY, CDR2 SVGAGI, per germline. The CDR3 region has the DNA TGTGCCGCAGGGCGCGGGATAAACTATGGCTACACCTTC. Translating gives CAAGRGINYGYTF.

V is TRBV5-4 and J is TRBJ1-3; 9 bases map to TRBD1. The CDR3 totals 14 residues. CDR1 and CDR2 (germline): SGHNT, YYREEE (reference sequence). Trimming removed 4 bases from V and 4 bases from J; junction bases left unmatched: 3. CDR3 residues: CASSPTGGGNTIYF. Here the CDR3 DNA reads TGTGCCAGCAGCCCCACAGGGGGCGGAAACACCATATATTTT.

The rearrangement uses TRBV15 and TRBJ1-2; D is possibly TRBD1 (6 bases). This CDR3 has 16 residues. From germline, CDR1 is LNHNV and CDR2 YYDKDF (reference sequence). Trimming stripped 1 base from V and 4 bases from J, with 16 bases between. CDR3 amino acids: CATSRGQQGSSYGYTF. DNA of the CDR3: TGTGCCACCAGCAGAGGGCAACAGGGAAGTAGCTATGGCTACACCTTC.

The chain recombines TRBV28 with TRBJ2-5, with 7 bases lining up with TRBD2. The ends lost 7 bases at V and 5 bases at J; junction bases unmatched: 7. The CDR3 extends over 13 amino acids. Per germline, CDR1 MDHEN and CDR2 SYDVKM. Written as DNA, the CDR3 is TGTGCCAGCAACGAGGGGAGGGTGGAGACCCAGTACTTC. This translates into CASNEGRVETQYF.

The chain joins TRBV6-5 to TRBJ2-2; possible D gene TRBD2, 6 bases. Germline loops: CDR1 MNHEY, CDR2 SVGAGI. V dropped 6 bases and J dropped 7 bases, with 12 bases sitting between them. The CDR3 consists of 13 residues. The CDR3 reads CASREGLNGELFF. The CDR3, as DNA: TGTGCCAGCAGAGAGGGACTTAACGGGGAGCTGTTTTTT.

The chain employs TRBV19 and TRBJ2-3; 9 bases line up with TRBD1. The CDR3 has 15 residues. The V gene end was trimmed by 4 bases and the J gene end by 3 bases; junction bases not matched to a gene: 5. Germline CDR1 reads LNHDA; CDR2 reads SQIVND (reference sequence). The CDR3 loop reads CASSSGTGWTDTQYF. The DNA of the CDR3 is TGTGCCAGTAGTAGCGGGACAGGGTGGACAGATACGCAGTATTTT.

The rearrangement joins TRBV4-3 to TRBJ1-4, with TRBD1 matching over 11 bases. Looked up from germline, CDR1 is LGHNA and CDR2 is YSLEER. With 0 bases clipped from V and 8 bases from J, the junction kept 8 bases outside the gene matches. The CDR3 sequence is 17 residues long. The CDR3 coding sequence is TGCGCCAGCAGCCAAGATACGGGGACAGGGGGAAGAGAAAAACTGTTTTTT. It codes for CASSQDTGTGGREKLFF.

CDR3 region: CAWSRRGGESYNEQFF. Here the CDR3 DNA reads TGTGCCTGGAGTCGGCGAGGGGGTGAATCCTACAATGAGCAGTTCTTC. The chain has TRBV30 and TRBJ2-1; TRBD1 is a possible D gene (6 bases). The V end was cut by 2 bases, the J end by 1 base, with 15 bases between. This CDR3 has 16 amino acids. CDR1 is GTSNPN and CDR2 is SVGIG in the germline V gene (reference sequence). The full variable domain, its missing parts supplied by reference TRBV30 and TRBJ2-1, is SQTIHQWPATLVQPVGSPLSLECTVEGTSNPNLYWYRQAAGRGLQLLFYSVGIGQISSEVPQNLSASRPQDRQFILSSKKLLLSDSGFYLCAWSRRGGESYNEQFFGPGTRLTVL.

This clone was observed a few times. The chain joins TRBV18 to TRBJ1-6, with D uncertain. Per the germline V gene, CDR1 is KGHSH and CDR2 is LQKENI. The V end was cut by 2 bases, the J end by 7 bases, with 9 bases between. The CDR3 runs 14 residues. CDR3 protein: CASSPRAENSPLHF. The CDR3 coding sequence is TGTGCCAGCTCACCAAGAGCCGAGAATTCACCCCTCCACTTT.

The CDR3 loop reads CASSMDRGDYGYTF. The CDR3 coding sequence is TGTGCCAGTAGTATGGACAGGGGGGACTATGGCTACACCTTC. This rearrangement joins TRBV19 to TRBJ1-2, with 10 bases matching TRBD1. Germline CDR1 is LNHDA and CDR2 is SQIVND (reference sequence). This CDR3 comprises 14 residues. V lost 3 bases and J lost 3; bases outside the gene matches: 1.

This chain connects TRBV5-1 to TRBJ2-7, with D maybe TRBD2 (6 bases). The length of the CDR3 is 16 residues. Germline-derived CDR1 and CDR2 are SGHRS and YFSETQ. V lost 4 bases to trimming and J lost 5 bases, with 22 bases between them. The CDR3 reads CASSGDSGGRRNEQYF. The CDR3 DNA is TGCGCCAGCAGCGGGGATTCCGGGGGACGGCGGAACGAGCAGTACTTC.

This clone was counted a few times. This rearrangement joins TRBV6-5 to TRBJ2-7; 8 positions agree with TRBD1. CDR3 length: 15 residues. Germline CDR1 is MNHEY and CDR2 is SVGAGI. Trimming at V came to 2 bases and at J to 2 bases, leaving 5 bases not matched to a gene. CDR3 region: CASSYRTGKPYEQYF. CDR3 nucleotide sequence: TGTGCCAGCAGTTACCGGACAGGGAAACCCTACGAGCAGTACTTC.

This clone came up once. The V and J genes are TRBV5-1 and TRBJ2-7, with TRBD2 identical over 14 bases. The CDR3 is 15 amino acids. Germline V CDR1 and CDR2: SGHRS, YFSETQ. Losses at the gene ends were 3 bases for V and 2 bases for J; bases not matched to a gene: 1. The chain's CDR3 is CASSSGLAGAYEQYF. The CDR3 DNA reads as TGCGCCAGCAGCTCGGGACTAGCGGGGGCCTACGAGCAGTACTTC.

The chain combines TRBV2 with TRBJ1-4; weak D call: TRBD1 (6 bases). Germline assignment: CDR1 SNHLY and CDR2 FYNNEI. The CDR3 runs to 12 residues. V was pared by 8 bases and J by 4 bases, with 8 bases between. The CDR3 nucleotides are TGTGCCAGCGGACAGCTTAATGAAAAACTGTTTTTT. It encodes CASGQLNEKLFF.

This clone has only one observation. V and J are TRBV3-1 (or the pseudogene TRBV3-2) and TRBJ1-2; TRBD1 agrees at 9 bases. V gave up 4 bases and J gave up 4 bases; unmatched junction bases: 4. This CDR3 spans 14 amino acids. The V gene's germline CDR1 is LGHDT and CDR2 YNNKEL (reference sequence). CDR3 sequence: CASSPQGAGYGYTF. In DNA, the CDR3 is TGTGCCAGCAGCCCACAGGGGGCAGGCTATGGCTACACCTTC.

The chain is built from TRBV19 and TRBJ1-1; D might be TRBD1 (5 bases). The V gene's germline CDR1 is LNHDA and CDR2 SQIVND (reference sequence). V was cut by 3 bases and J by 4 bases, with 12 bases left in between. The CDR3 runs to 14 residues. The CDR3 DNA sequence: TGTGCCAGTAGTATTAGCCGACAGATCACTGAAGCTTTCTTT. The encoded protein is CASSISRQITEAFF.

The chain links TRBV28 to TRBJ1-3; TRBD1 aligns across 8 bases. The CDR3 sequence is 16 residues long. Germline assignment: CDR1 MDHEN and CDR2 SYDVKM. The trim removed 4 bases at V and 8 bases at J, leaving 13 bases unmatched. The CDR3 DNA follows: TGTGCCAGCAGTTATCCGACAGGGGCCGGTAGAGACACCATATATTTT. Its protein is CASSYPTGAGRDTIYF.

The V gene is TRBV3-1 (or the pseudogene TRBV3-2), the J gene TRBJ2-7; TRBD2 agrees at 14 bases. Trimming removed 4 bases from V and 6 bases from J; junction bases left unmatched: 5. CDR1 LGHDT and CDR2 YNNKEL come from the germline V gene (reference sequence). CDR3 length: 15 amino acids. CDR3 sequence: CASSRTSGRNTEQYF. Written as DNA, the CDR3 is TGTGCCAGCAGCCGGACTAGCGGGAGGAATACCGAGCAGTACTTC.

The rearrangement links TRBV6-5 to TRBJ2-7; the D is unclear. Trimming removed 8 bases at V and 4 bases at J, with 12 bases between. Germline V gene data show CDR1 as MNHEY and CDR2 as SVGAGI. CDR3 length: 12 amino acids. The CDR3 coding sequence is TGTGCCAGCGCCTTAACCCAGTACGAGCAGTACTTC. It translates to CASALTQYEQYF.

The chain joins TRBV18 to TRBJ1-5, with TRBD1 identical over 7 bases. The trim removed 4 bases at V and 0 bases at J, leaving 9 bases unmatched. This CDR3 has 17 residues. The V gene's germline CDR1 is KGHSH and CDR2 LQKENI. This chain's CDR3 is CASSLEPGQNSNQPQHF. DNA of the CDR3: TGTGCCAGCTCACTGGAACCGGGACAGAATAGCAATCAGCCCCAGCATTTT. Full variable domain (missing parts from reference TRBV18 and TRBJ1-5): NAGVMQNPRHLVRRRGQEARLRCSPMKGHSHVYWYRQLPEEGLKFMVYLQKENIIDESGMPKERFSAEFPKEGPSILRIQQVVRGDSAAYFCASSLEPGQNSNQPQHFGDGTRLSIL.

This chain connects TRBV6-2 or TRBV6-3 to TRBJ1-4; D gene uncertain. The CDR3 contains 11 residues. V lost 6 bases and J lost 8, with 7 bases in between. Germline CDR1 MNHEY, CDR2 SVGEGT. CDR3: CASSEGEKLFF. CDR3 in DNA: TGTGCCAGCAGCGAGGGAGAAAAACTGTTTTTT.

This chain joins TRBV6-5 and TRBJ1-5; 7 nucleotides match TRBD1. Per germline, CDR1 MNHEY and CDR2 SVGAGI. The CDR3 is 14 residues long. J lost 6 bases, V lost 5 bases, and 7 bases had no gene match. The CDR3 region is CASSRQGGGQPQHF. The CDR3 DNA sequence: TGTGCCAGCAGTAGACAGGGTGGCGGTCAGCCCCAGCATTTT.

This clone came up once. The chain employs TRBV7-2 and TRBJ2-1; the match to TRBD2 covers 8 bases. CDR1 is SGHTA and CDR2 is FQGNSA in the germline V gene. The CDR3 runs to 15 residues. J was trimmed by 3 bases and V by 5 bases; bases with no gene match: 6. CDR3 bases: TGTGCCAGCAGCACTAAGCGGGAGATCTACAATGAGCAGTTCTTC. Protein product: CASSTKREIYNEQFF.

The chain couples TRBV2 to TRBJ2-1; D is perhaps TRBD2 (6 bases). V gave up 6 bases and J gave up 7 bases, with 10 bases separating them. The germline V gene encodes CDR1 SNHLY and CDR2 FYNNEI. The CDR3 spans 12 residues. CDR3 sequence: CASRGDSNEQFF. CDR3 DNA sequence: TGTGCCAGCAGAGGGGACTCTAATGAGCAGTTCTTC.

DNA for the CDR3: TGTGCCAGCAGCTTAGGGGCCGTTAATTCACCCCTCCACTTT. This sequence encodes CASSLGAVNSPLHF. V usage is TRBV5-6 and J usage is TRBJ1-6; tentatively, D is TRBD1 (5 bases). CDR1 is SGHDT, CDR2 YYEEEE, per germline. CDR3 size: 14 residues. V was trimmed by 2 bases and J by 6 bases, leaving 9 bases between them.

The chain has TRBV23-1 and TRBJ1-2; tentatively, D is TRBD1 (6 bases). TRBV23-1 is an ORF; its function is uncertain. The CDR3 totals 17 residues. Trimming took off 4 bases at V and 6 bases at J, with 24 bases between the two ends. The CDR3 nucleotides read TGCGCCAGCAGTCGCCCAACCCACAGGGCCGAACAGGATGGCTACACCTTC. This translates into CASSRPTHRAEQDGYTF.